This T cell receptor beta chain was obtained from a study of T-cell reconstitution after alpha-beta-depleted transplantation in children. Findings and limits, study-wide: Reportedly, alpha-beta T cells present about two months post-transplant originated from several hundred expanded clones of graft origin. Counts and diversity of T cells one year after transplant came mostly from newly produced T cells.

At least ten counts were recorded for this clonotype. Its antigen is unknown. Its ends do not fully match the called genes, so a read error is possible. Preparation of the TCRbeta library involved a method that used unique molecular identifiers. TCRdb recomputed calls from the PCR reads with MiXCR, one row per CDR3 protein. This table holds just over 950,000 distinct CDR3 sequences, roughly 31% found once. The CDR3 has 14 residues. Germline CDR1 reads SGHRS; CDR2 reads YFSETQ. The sequencing used PBMCs, mostly from graft donor cells, collected 360 days after TCRalphabeta/CD19-depleted stem cell transplant. The clonotype comes from a boy younger than two who had a stem cell transplant for SCID, so the T cells may come from the graft donor. The chain links TRBV5-1 to TRBJ1-1; possibly TRBD1 for D (5 bases). The DNA for the CDR3 is TGTGCCAGCAGCTTAGTGGGGGGGAACACTGAAGCTTTCTTT. Encoded protein: CASSLVGGNTEAFF.